Listed below are T cell receptor beta chains from one sample, sequenced in a study of PD-L1 blockade in urothelial cancer. Here immunoSEQ multiplex PCR was the method, and the copy in TCRdb shows in-frame clones only, minus some. Found here are about 130,000 clones, about four fifths of them singletons; the top ten hold about 2.9%. The sample in question was PBMCs, obtained around atezolizumab (anti-PD-L1) treatment. The receptors derive from a man aged 45-65 years with urothelial cancer. Each CDR3 is given with its conserved first and last residue. Fields, in order: V gene, D gene, J gene, CDR3 protein. D genes are given only for firm matches.

v_gene: TRBV6-1
d_gene: TRBD2
j_gene: TRBJ2-1
CDR3aa: CASSEWTSLAGVEQFF

v_gene: TRBV28
d_gene: TRBD1
j_gene: TRBJ2-7
CDR3aa: CASRPGTATYEQYF

v_gene: TRBV18
d_gene: TRBD2
j_gene: TRBJ2-7
CDR3aa: CASSTQGLAAEQYF

v_gene: TRBV27
d_gene: .
j_gene: TRBJ2-7
CDR3aa: CASSFSRDLYEQYF

v_gene: TRBV7-6
d_gene: TRBD2
j_gene: TRBJ2-7
CDR3aa: CASSLARSSGRGSYEQYF

v_gene: TRBV5-1
d_gene: TRBD1
j_gene: TRBJ2-7
CDR3aa: CASSLLDRDLYF

v_gene: TRBV10-3
d_gene: .
j_gene: TRBJ2-7
CDR3aa: CAISESQGHSYEQYF

v_gene: TRBV5-1
d_gene: TRBD2
j_gene: TRBJ2-6
CDR3aa: CASRWMGDSGELSGANVLTF

v_gene: TRBV7-2
d_gene: .
j_gene: TRBJ2-5
CDR3aa: CASSLVIQETQYF

v_gene: TRBV7-2
d_gene: .
j_gene: TRBJ2-5
CDR3aa: CASSLASGQRKETQYF

v_gene: TRBV30
d_gene: .
j_gene: TRBJ2-7
CDR3aa: CAWSGTAYEQYF

v_gene: TRBV6-5
d_gene: TRBD2
j_gene: TRBJ2-1
CDR3aa: CASSYLPREGLVF

v_gene: TRBV5-1
d_gene: .
j_gene: TRBJ1-1
CDR3aa: CASSLAGSVAFF

v_gene: TRBV5-4
d_gene: TRBD1
j_gene: TRBJ1-2
CDR3aa: CASSDDRGNYGYTF

v_gene: TRBV28
d_gene: .
j_gene: TRBJ1-2
CDR3aa: CASSSPGQYGYTF

v_gene: TRBV11-2
d_gene: TRBD2
j_gene: TRBJ2-2
CDR3aa: CASSFLGGGNTGELFF

v_gene: TRBV9
d_gene: TRBD2
j_gene: TRBJ2-3
CDR3aa: CASSPQGLTSTDTQYF

v_gene: TRBV5-1
d_gene: TRBD1
j_gene: TRBJ1-1
CDR3aa: CASSYPPAGQGTNTEAFF

v_gene: TRBV9
d_gene: TRBD1
j_gene: TRBJ1-1
CDR3aa: CASSVVGTGKTEAFF

v_gene: TRBV28
d_gene: TRBD2
j_gene: TRBJ2-3
CDR3aa: CASSLGGVGTQYF

v_gene: TRBV5-6
d_gene: .
j_gene: TRBJ2-7
CDR3aa: CASSLGGTHEQYF

v_gene: TRBV5-1
d_gene: .
j_gene: TRBJ1-4
CDR3aa: CASSSGGGATNEKLFF

v_gene: TRBV6-1
d_gene: .
j_gene: TRBJ2-7
CDR3aa: CASSHGQSYEQYF

v_gene: TRBV20-1
d_gene: .
j_gene: TRBJ2-1
CDR3aa: CSARDEQGQFF

v_gene: TRBV2
d_gene: .
j_gene: TRBJ1-4
CDR3aa: CASRSEGREKLFF

v_gene: TRBV29-1
d_gene: .
j_gene: TRBJ1-1
CDR3aa: CSVQGRGTEAFF

v_gene: TRBV5-4
d_gene: TRBD2
j_gene: TRBJ2-5
CDR3aa: CASSAGTSGQETQYF

v_gene: TRBV4-2
d_gene: TRBD1
j_gene: TRBJ1-2
CDR3aa: CASSQDGDSYGYTF

v_gene: TRBV2
d_gene: .
j_gene: TRBJ1-1
CDR3aa: CASNEERSTEAFF

v_gene: TRBV7-2
d_gene: .
j_gene: TRBJ2-1
CDR3aa: CASSLVTSTYNEQFF

v_gene: TRBV6-1
d_gene: .
j_gene: TRBJ1-6
CDR3aa: CASSEGGSSSPLHF

v_gene: TRBV13
d_gene: .
j_gene: TRBJ2-7
CDR3aa: CASSRPAGTSYEQYF

v_gene: TRBV7-9
d_gene: TRBD2
j_gene: TRBJ2-1
CDR3aa: CASSPTLLAGVVNEQFF

v_gene: TRBV11-2
d_gene: TRBD1
j_gene: TRBJ2-1
CDR3aa: CASSQGTGRNEQFF

v_gene: TRBV28
d_gene: .
j_gene: TRBJ1-2
CDR3aa: CASGRGIGYTF

v_gene: TRBV28
d_gene: .
j_gene: TRBJ2-1
CDR3aa: CASRPTYNEQFF

v_gene: TRBV27
d_gene: TRBD1
j_gene: TRBJ1-6
CDR3aa: CASTPGQGNSPLHF

v_gene: TRBV4-1
d_gene: .
j_gene: TRBJ2-5
CDR3aa: CASSQSGGQETQYF

v_gene: TRBV30
d_gene: .
j_gene: TRBJ2-1
CDR3aa: CAWTIGFGSYNEQFF

v_gene: TRBV7-2
d_gene: .
j_gene: TRBJ1-6
CDR3aa: CASSTQRGISSYNSPLHF

v_gene: TRBV5-4
d_gene: .
j_gene: TRBJ2-5
CDR3aa: CASSLDPLTETQYF

v_gene: TRBV6-5
d_gene: TRBD2
j_gene: TRBJ2-7
CDR3aa: CASSYEGGREQYF

v_gene: TRBV28
d_gene: TRBD1
j_gene: TRBJ2-6
CDR3aa: CASIGTGDSSGANVLTF

v_gene: TRBV9
d_gene: TRBD2
j_gene: TRBJ2-2
CDR3aa: CASSVAPPGGTGELFF

v_gene: TRBV5-1
d_gene: .
j_gene: TRBJ2-5
CDR3aa: CASSLLATQETQYF

v_gene: TRBV11-2
d_gene: .
j_gene: TRBJ1-1
CDR3aa: CASSLGWVRQALNTEAFF

v_gene: TRBV4-2
d_gene: .
j_gene: TRBJ1-2
CDR3aa: CATHPGQALNYGYTF

v_gene: TRBV28
d_gene: .
j_gene: TRBJ1-5
CDR3aa: CASTPGGQSDQPQHF